Detailed here is one T cell receptor beta chain. The sample holds one count of this clone. The target of this receptor is not known. The input lacks base qualities; no much larger clone sits a single base away. This entry is derived from a study of T cell clonotyping in hematopoietic cell transplantation (dated by TCRdb to the early 2020s). Looking at the study overall: The study collected around 130 blood samples from some 35 consecutive transplant recipients and their related donors. Recruitment of patients ran from 2015 to early 2017, and follow-up continued until late 2020 or until death.

Related transplant donors provided blood samples for TCR beta sequencing. Nuclei Lysis Solution was used to extract genomic DNA from fresh or cryopreserved unfractionated peripheral blood mononuclear cells. V and J lose 2 bases and 1 base, and a span of 12 bases separates them. In the germline V gene, CDR1 corresponds to SGHTA and CDR2 to FQGNSA. The cysteine opens and the phenylalanine closes a CDR3 of 16 amino acids. Of the read, only the CDR3 DNA is kept; its 48 bases are in frame from base 1. With the immunoSEQ assay, which is a bias-controlled multiplex PCR relying on V- and J-specific primers, TCR beta CDR3 regions were amplified from genomic DNA. A proprietary barcode and Illumina adapter sequences were added to the CDR3 amplicons in a second PCR step. An Illumina MiSeq instrument was used to sequence the CDR3 libraries. In the original analysis: Export and quality control were done with immunoSEQ Analyzer 3.0, while downstream analyses used R Bioconductor and Immunarch. Only productive rearrangements in the normalized downsampled data set went into calculating the repertoire metrics. In the normalized cohort, a clonotype counted as pathologically expanded if the clonotype was larger than 5 templates. Repertoire diversity was measured with the Inverse Simpson Index. The non-normalized data set was used for CMV-specificity analyses so that all clonotypes could be captured. TCRdb holds this immuneACCESS table with in-frame rearrangements only. Some clones are missing; in checked studies, unresolved V genes explain under half, and the rest has no known cause. The V and J calls and clone size come from that table; D and trimming were worked out from the DNA. Counted in this sample were more than 65,000 clones; 94% of them appeared once. The top ten constitute around 1.6% of the sample.

On the study overall, not on this receptor specifically: Only a small fraction of recipient repertoires overlapped donor repertoires, with over 97% appearing de novo at the given depth. The sample size was limited, and CD4 and CD8 repertoire contributions could not be separated because cells were not sorted. Recipient TCR diversity fell after transplant, with pathologically expanded clonotypes rising progressively from day 30 to day 180. Inverse Simpson Index values from donors and from recipients before transplant predicted broader TCR repertoire diversity after transplant.

The sample taken for sequencing was peripheral blood mononuclear cells. The sequence came from a man aged 45-60 years in good health. Some clones in this sample may be carry-over from other donors' samples. The chain employs TRBV7-2 and TRBJ1-5; no D segment can be confidently identified. The nucleotides read TGTGCCAGCAGCTTACACGGGTCCGGAAGCAATCAGCCCCAGCATTTT. This encodes CASSLHGSGSNQPQHF.